Each of the 5 T cell receptor beta chains below was sequenced from the same sample in a study of T-cell memory formation after mild COVID-19. TCRdb analysed the 5' RACE reads with MiXCR anew, one entry per CDR3 protein. The sample has 350,000 to 450,000 distinct CDR3 sequences, around 27% seen once. Sequenced material: PBMCs or a T cell subset sorted from them (not recorded which). All receptors come from an adult woman who had mild COVID-19 (a few samples of this study predate the infection). Cell type and time point are not known.

The chain has TRBV9 and TRBJ2-2, with TRBD1 as a possible D gene (5 bases). The V and J ends lost 2 bases and 0 bases respectively, with 8 bases between them. Germline V CDR1 and CDR2: SGDLS, YYNGEE. This CDR3 has 15 amino acids. CDR3 region: CASSVGLPNTGELFF. CDR3 nucleotides: TGTGCCAGCAGCGTGGGGCTGCCGAACACCGGGGAGCTGTTTTTT.

A single count supports this clonotype. The chain joins TRBV30 to TRBJ1-2, with TRBD1 identical over 10 bases. This CDR3 is built from 14 residues. The J segment lost 6 bases and the V segment lost 3 bases, leaving 7 bases of the junction unmatched. The V gene's germline CDR1 is GTSNPN and CDR2 SVGIG (reference sequence). The CDR3 bases are TGTGCCTGGAGCCGCGGACAGGGGGACAATGGCTACACCTTC. Translating gives CAWSRGQGDNGYTF.

The V and J genes are TRBV5-1 and TRBJ1-2; D is perhaps TRBD1 (6 bases). Germline assignment: CDR1 SGHRS and CDR2 YFSETQ. V shed 4 bases and J shed 8 bases, with 18 bases lying between them. This CDR3 comprises 14 residues. The CDR3 loop reads CASSGGREIGGYTF. The CDR3 region has the DNA TGCGCCAGCAGCGGGGGCAGGGAAATCGGCGGCTACACCTTC.

The chain combines TRBV21-1 with TRBJ2-7; the table calls TRBD1, which could not be checked here. TRBV21-1 is marked as a pseudogene. The CDR3 runs to 15 residues. CDR3 sequence: CASSLTGTGVREQYF. DNA of the CDR3: TGTGCCAGCAGCCTCACCGGGACAGGTGTGCGTGAGCAGTACTTC.

The chain uses TRBV24-1 and TRBJ1-5; D is uncertain. CDR3 length equals 16 residues. Germline lookup yields CDR1 KGHDR and CDR2 SFDVKD. The V end was cut by 3 bases, the J end by 1 base, with 12 bases between. The CDR3 is CATSDQGWRSNQPQHF. CDR3 sequence (DNA): TGTGCCACCAGTGATCAAGGGTGGAGAAGCAATCAGCCCCAGCATTTT.